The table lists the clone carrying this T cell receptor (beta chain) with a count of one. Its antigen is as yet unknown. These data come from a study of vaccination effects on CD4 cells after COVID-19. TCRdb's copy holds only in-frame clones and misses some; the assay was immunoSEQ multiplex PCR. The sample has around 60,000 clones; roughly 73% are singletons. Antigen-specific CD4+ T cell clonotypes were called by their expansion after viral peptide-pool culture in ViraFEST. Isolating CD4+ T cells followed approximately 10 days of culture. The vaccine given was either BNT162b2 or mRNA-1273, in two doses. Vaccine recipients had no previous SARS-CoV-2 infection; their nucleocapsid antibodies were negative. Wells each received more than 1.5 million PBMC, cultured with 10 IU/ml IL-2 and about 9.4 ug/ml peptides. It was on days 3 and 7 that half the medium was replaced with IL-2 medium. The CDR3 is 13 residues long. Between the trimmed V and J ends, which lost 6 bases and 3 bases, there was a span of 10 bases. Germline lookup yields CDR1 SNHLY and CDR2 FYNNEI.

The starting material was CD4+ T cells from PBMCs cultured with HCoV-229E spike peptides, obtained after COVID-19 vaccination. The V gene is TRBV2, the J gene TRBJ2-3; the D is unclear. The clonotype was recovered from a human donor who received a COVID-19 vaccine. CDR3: CASSPPYTDTQYF. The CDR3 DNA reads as TGTGCCAGCAGCCCCCCATATACAGATACGCAGTATTTT.